This T cell receptor (beta chain) was captured by sequencing in a study of blood T cell repertoires in COVID-19. Study as a whole: Acute and convalescent COVID-19 samples came from the United States, Italy and Spain. T cells, B-cell-depleted T cells, or PBMCs supplied cDNA or gDNA.

In the original analysis: Cell counts per sample came from amplifying reference gene primers. Clones were sequenced by immunoSEQ multiplex PCR, and TCRdb holds only the in-frame ones, with some missing. The V and J calls and the clone size are those of that table, but D and trimming were determined from the DNA. This sample has 45,000 to 55,000 clones; 84% occur once, and the top ten carry more than 1.5%. The germline V gene encodes CDR1 MNHEY and CDR2 SVGEGT. V lost 0 bases to trimming and J lost 4 bases, with 18 bases between them. The CDR3 spans 17 residues. Sequenced material: peripheral blood. The gene calls are TRBV6-2 or TRBV6-3 and TRBJ2-5, with a tentative D call TRBD2 (6 bases). This clonotype was obtained from a man aged 50 to 60 with acute or convalescent COVID-19. CDR3 sequence: CASSYSLGGPDLETQYF. CDR3 in DNA: TGTGCCAGCAGTTACTCTTTGGGGGGACCCGATCTAGAGACCCAGTACTTC.